Sequencing of this TCR beta chain was carried out in a study of regulatory T cells in long-lasting Graves disease. Time point indicated: newly diagnosed GD, antithyroid drugs for less than 3 months. PBMC RNA served as the TCR library source. The authors diagnosed Graves' disease using American Thyroid Association guidelines. Assembly of TCR beta libraries relied on iRepertoire HTBI primers together with Arm-PCR of CDR3 regions. TCRdb analysed the multiplex PCR reads with MiXCR anew, one entry per CDR3 protein. The sample includes roughly 560,000 distinct CDR3 sequences, about 12% of them seen just once. This clonotype was seen many times. The CDR3 is 13 amino acids. V lost 7 bases and J lost 4; bases outside the gene matches: 7. Germline assignment: CDR1 DFQATT and CDR2 SNEGSKA (reference sequence). The sample also formed part of further work on T cells in Graves' hyperthyroidism and ophthalmopathy. That work contributes: Hyperthyroidism patients were newly diagnosed, had disease duration under 2 months, and were aged 18 to 65 years.

This chain connects TRBV20-1 to TRBJ1-5; 7 positions match TRBD1. The sequencing used peripheral blood mononuclear cells (PBMCs), collected at new diagnosis, from a patient treated with antithyroid drugs. The TCR sequence derives from a woman between 25 and 40 years old with Graves disease. CDR3 region: CSVQTGTNQPQHF. For the CDR3, the DNA is TGCAGTGTTCAGACAGGGACGAATCAGCCCCAGCATTTT.